This T cell receptor (beta chain) emerged from a study of T cells expressing NK-cell markers. On the study more broadly: Repertoire data for TCR beta were derived from sorted T cells (CD3+CD56+NKG2C+, CD3+CD56+NKG2C- and CD3+CD56-NKG2C+). Study-level findings and limits: For a handful of donors, these clonotypes were likewise the leading ones in the CD3+CD56-NKG2C+ fraction.

Following a re-call of the 5' RACE reads, TCRdb has one entry per CDR3 protein and lacks DNA. The listing contains some 340,000 distinct CDR3 sequences. Germline V CDR1 and CDR2: SGHVS, FQNEAQ. This CDR3 contains 14 residues. Concerning this clonotype itself: What it recognizes is unknown.

The sequenced material came from blood T cells: a sorted CD56 or NKG2C T cell subset, CD4+ or CD8+ T cells, or bulk PBMC T cells (not recorded which). The clonotype comes from a man aged 18 to 69 in good health. V usage is TRBV7-8 and J usage is TRBJ2-3; lacking DNA, the TRBD1 call made by TCRdb goes unchecked. The chain's CDR3 is CASSFGAGADTQYF.